These 6 T cell receptor beta chains were sequenced from one sample in a study of radiotherapy plus CTLA-4 blockade in lung cancer. Assay used: immunoSEQ multiplex PCR; TCRdb lists only in-frame clones, some missing. The data contain under 50,000 clones, roughly 85% of them singletons. This material consisted of peripheral blood, taken from a patient treated with radiotherapy plus ipilimumab. Receptor source: a human donor with non-small cell lung cancer whose response to radiotherapy plus ipilimumab could not be evaluated.

This chain joins TRBV28 and TRBJ2-7; D is possibly TRBD2 (6 bases). V lost 6 bases and J 4 bases, leaving 13 bases between the germline ends. CDR3 length: 13 amino acids. CDR1 MDHEN and CDR2 SYDVKM come from the germline V gene. The CDR3 loop reads CASRFGGRYEQYF. The CDR3 DNA is TGTGCCAGCAGATTCGGGGGACGGTACGAGCAGTACTTC.

This chain uses TRBV25-1 with TRBJ1-3; 8 nucleotides line up with TRBD1. Trimming removed 2 bases from V and 0 bases from J; junction bases left unmatched: 6. Germline V gene lookup returns CDR1 MGHDK and CDR2 SYGVNS. This CDR3 contains 17 residues. DNA of the CDR3: TGTGCCAGCAGTGAACGGACAGGGCATCCCTCTGGAAACACCATATATTTT. Translation gives CASSERTGHPSGNTIYF.

This sequence joins TRBV9 and TRBJ2-3, with D possibly matching TRBD1 (6 bases). Deletions cut 5 bases from V and 3 bases from J, with 22 bases between. CDR3 length: 17 residues. Germline values: CDR1 SGDLS, CDR2 YYNGEE. The CDR3 spells CASSRVPQGKKTDTQYF. The CDR3 DNA is TGTGCCAGCAGTCGCGTACCCCAGGGGAAAAAAACAGATACGCAGTATTTT.

The chain uses TRBV15 and TRBJ2-7, with D maybe TRBD2 (5 bases). The CDR3 consists of 12 residues. CDR1 LNHNV and CDR2 YYDKDF come from the germline V gene (reference sequence). Trimming removed 3 bases from V and 3 bases from J, with 6 bases in between. The CDR3 DNA reads TGTGCCACCAGCAGGGACTTCTACGAGCAGTACTTC. Its translation: CATSRDFYEQYF.

The V call is TRBV7-2, the J call TRBJ1-3; TRBD1 might be the D (5 bases). The CDR3 sequence is 19 residues long. From germline, CDR1 is SGHTA and CDR2 FQGNSA. Deletions cut 7 bases from V and 3 bases from J, with 28 bases between. This chain's CDR3 is CASTYPPIRGALGGNTIYF. As DNA, the CDR3 is TGTGCCAGCACCTACCCCCCCATTCGCGGGGCGCTGGGTGGAAACACCATATATTTT.

The CDR3 nucleotides are TGTGCCAGCTCGGGGAGTCAGGGGGAAGAGACCCAGTACTTC. Its protein product is CASSGSQGEETQYF. The chain links TRBV18 to TRBJ2-5, with 7 nucleotides matching TRBD1. The CDR3 has 14 amino acids. The trim removed 6 bases at V and 3 bases at J, leaving 7 bases unmatched. Per the germline V gene, CDR1 is KGHSH and CDR2 is LQKENI.